The clone carrying this T cell receptor beta chain was seen only a few times. CDR3 size: 15 residues. Trimming took off 4 bases at V and 2 bases at J, with 12 bases between the two ends. Germline-derived CDR1 and CDR2 are LNHDA and SQIVND (reference sequence). The data originate from a study of blood T cell repertoires in COVID-19. Some clones are missing from TCRdb's copy, which holds only in-frame ones; the method was immunoSEQ multiplex PCR. Of roughly 140,000 clones listed, 80% to 90% were seen once; the top ten hold roughly 3%. This TCR came from a woman between 55 and 75 years old with active COVID-19. The chain joins TRBV19 to TRBJ1-5; D is ambiguous. Sample: peripheral blood. CDR3 nucleotides: TGTGCCAGTAGTAGTCGCCAAGGAGGCAATCAGCCCCAGCATTTT. It encodes CASSSRQGGNQPQHF.